These T cell receptor beta chains were read from a single sample in a study of regulatory T cells in long-lasting Graves disease. TCRdb reprocessed the multiplex PCR reads via MiXCR and lists one record per CDR3 protein. The repertoire has 300,000 to 400,000 distinct CDR3 sequences, around 20% of them found once; the top ten carry 29%. This sample comprised peripheral blood mononuclear cells (PBMCs), obtained when the disease was refractory, from a patient treated with antithyroid drugs. Source of these receptors: a female donor with Graves disease. The CDR3 runs from the conserved cysteine through the conserved F or W. D genes are given only for firm matches. The size field is filled for only some rows; it gives once, few, many or a size class.

TRBV30	TRBJ1-6	-	many	CAWSAQAGLVGSPLHF	TGTGCCTGGAGTGCCCAGGCAGGGCTGGTAGGGTCACCCCTCCACTTT
TRBV2	TRBJ1-4	-	many	CASNPLFWTATNEKLFF	TGTGCCAGCAATCCATTGTTTTGGACAGCAACTAATGAAAAACTGTTTTTT
TRBV3-1	TRBJ2-7	-	-	CASSQGGYSYEQYF	TGTGCCAGCAGCCAGGGGGGTTACTCCTACGAGCAGTACTTC
TRBV3-1	TRBJ1-2	TRBD1	many	CASTPGWRGRRDYGYTF	TGTGCCAGCACCCCGGGTTGGAGGGGGCGCCGGGACTATGGCTACACCTTC
TRBV4-3	TRBJ1-2	-	few	CASSQRHSGWGDYGYTF	TGCGCCAGCAGCCAACGCCACAGCGGGTGGGGCGACTATGGCTACACCTTC
TRBV28	TRBJ2-7	-	-	CASSLATYEQYF	TGTGCCAGCAGTTTAGCTACCTACGAGCAGTACTTC
TRBV24-1	TRBJ2-3	-	many	CATSDLSGITDTQYF	TGTGCCACCAGTGACCTTAGCGGCATCACAGATACGCAGTATTTT
TRBV2	TRBJ1-4	TRBD1	many	CASRTKPDRENEKLFF	TGTGCCAGCAGAACTAAACCGGACAGGGAGAATGAAAAACTGTTTTTT
TRBV7-2	TRBJ2-2	TRBD2	-	CASSLGVAGGDTGELFF	TGTGCCAGCAGCTTAGGGGTAGCGGGGGGAGACACCGGGGAGCTGTTTTTT
TRBV6-1	TRBJ1-2	-	many	CASTIPGAGYGYTF	TGTGCCAGCACAATCCCGGGGGCCGGCTATGGCTACACCTTC
TRBV4-3	TRBJ1-1	-	many	CASSPRQHTEAFF	TGCGCCAGCAGCCCGAGACAGCACACTGAAGCTTTCTTT
TRBV4-2	TRBJ2-1	TRBD1	-	CASSQGRFGTGESEQFF	TGTGCCAGCAGCCAAGGGCGGTTCGGGACAGGGGAAAGTGAGCAGTTCTTC
TRBV16	TRBJ2-4	TRBD1	-	CASSHLDRESKNIQYF	TGTGCCAGCAGCCATTTGGACAGGGAATCCAAAAACATTCAGTACTTC
TRBV20-1	TRBJ2-2	-	few	CSAPGLRNGELFF	TGCAGTGCTCCTGGACTAAGGAACGGGGAGCTGTTTTTT
TRBV12-3/TRBV12-4	TRBJ1-3	-	-	CASRKRGLPGNTIYF	TGTGCCAGCAGAAAACGGGGTCTGCCTGGAAACACCATATATTTT
TRBV29-1	TRBJ2-7	-	many	CSVEDGNYEQYF	TGCAGCGTTGAGGACGGGAACTACGAGCAGTACTTC
TRBV24-1	TRBJ1-5	-	-	CATSARGWPQHF	TGTGCCACCAGTGCCCGGGGGTGGCCCCAGCATTTT
TRBV7-2	TRBJ2-2	-	-	CVSSLPSGVGAGELFF	TGTGTCAGCAGCTTGCCCTCGGGGGTTGGGGCCGGGGAGCTGTTTTTT
TRBV6-2/TRBV6-3	TRBJ2-4	TRBD2	many	CASSRSGGGGIQYF	TGTGCCAGCAGTAGGAGCGGGGGAGGTGGCATTCAGTACTTC
TRBV11-2	TRBJ2-5	-	many	CASSFGEVGGETQYF	TGTGCCAGCAGCTTTGGAGAGGTCGGCGGAGAGACCCAGTACTTC
TRBV27	TRBJ1-2	-	many	CASRPRQVIYGYTF	TGTGCCAGCAGGCCTAGACAGGTTATATATGGCTACACCTTC
TRBV11-2	TRBJ2-3	-	-	CASSLDPGTDTQYF	TGTGCCAGCAGCTTAGATCCGGGCACAGATACGCAGTATTTT
TRBV29-1	TRBJ1-5	-	-	CSFAGDAGQPQHF	TGCAGCTTTGCGGGGGACGCCGGCCAGCCCCAGCATTTT
TRBV19	TRBJ2-6	-	-	CASSVTDFSSGANVLTF	TGTGCCAGTAGTGTCACAGATTTTAGCTCTGGGGCCAACGTCCTGACTTTC
TRBV18	TRBJ2-5	-	-	CASSRGTPLQETQYF	TGTGCCAGCTCCCGAGGGACCCCCCTTCAAGAGACCCAGTACTTC
TRBV7-9	TRBJ1-2	-	-	CASSLADRPIWSYTF	TGTGCCAGCAGCTTAGCCGACAGGCCTATATGGAGCTACACCTTC
TRBV12-3/TRBV12-4	TRBJ1-2	-	many	CASSLQAMGGYTF	TGTGCCAGCAGTCTACAGGCTATGGGAGGCTACACCTTC
TRBV12-3/TRBV12-4	TRBJ2-3	-	few	CASRPASTDTQYF	TGTGCCAGCAGACCTGCTAGCACAGATACGCAGTATTTT
TRBV5-1	TRBJ1-3	-	few	CASSLSGGATGNTIYF	TGCGCCAGCAGCTTATCGGGGGGCGCAACTGGAAACACCATATATTTT
TRBV6-5	TRBJ2-5	-	many	CASSYRPQETQYF	TGTGCCAGCAGTTACCGCCCCCAAGAGACCCAGTACTTC